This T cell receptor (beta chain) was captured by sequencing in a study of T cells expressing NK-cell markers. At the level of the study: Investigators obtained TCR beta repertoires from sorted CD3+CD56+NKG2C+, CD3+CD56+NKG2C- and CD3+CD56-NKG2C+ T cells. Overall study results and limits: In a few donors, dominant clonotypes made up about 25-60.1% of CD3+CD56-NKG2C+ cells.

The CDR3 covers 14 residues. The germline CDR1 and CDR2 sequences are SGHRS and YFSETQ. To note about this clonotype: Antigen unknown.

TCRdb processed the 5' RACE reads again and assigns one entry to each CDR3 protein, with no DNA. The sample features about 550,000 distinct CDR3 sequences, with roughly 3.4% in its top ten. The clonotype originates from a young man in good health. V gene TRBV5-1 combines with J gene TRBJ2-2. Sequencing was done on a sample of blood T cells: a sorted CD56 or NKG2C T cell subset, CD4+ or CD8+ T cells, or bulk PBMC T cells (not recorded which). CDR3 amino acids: CASSNIGVAGELFF.